These 12 T cell receptor beta chains were all obtained from the same sample, sequenced in a study of T-cell reconstitution after alpha-beta-depleted transplantation in children. Unique molecular identifiers were built into the TCRbeta library. TCRdb re-called the PCR reads with MiXCR, one entry per CDR3 protein. In the table there are a few hundred thousand distinct CDR3 sequences, 9.9% of which are singletons. The sample in question was PBMCs from the stem cell graft donor, obtained from the stem cell graft. The receptors were gathered from a human donor who donated a stem cell graft to a child with SCID.

The chain is built from TRBV12-3 or TRBV12-4 and TRBJ1-1; D is uncertain. This CDR3 contains 11 residues. The germline V and J ends were trimmed by 3 bases and 10 bases, with 9 bases remaining between them. CDR3 amino acids: CASSFAAAAFF. The CDR3, as DNA: TGTGCCAGCAGTTTTGCAGCAGCAGCTTTCTTT.

This clonotype showed up many times. This rearrangement joins TRBV11-2 to TRBJ2-1; a possible D gene is TRBD2 (6 bases). V was cut by 4 bases and J by 4 bases, with 20 bases left in between. Germline V CDR1 and CDR2: SGHAT, FQNNGV. CDR3 length equals 17 residues. CDR3 region: CASSSTTEGGRYNEQFF. The CDR3 region has the DNA TGTGCCAGCAGCTCAACCACGGAGGGAGGACGTTACAATGAGCAGTTCTTC.

This clonotype has at least ten counts. V gene TRBV7-9 combines with J gene TRBJ2-3; TRBD2 aligns across 7 bases. Germline assignment: CDR1 SEHNR and CDR2 FQNEAQ (reference sequence). After removal of 0 bases from V and 6 bases from J, the junction contained 6 bases not matched to a gene. This CDR3 is built from 15 residues. The CDR3 region is CASSLASGEGDTQYF. The CDR3 DNA reads as TGTGCCAGCAGCTTAGCAAGCGGGGAGGGCGATACGCAGTATTTT.

The chain couples TRBV14 to TRBJ2-2; 11 bases are shared with TRBD2. The germline V gene encodes CDR1 SGHDN and CDR2 FVKESK. The length of the CDR3 is 14 residues. Unmatched junction bases numbered 1, after V lost 4 bases and J lost 6 bases. The CDR3 coding sequence is TGTGCCAGCAGCCTGGGACTAGCGGCCGGGGAGCTGTTTTTT. It specifies CASSLGLAAGELFF.

This chain joins TRBV12-3 or TRBV12-4 and TRBJ1-2; D remains unclear. The CDR3 contains 12 residues. Trimming removed 5 bases from V and 3 bases from J, with 7 bases in between. The CDR3 DNA reads TGTGCCAGCAGTGACCGCGACTATGGCTACACCTTC. This translates into CASSDRDYGYTF.

In nucleotides, the CDR3 is TGTGCCAGCAGCTTAGGAAGCGGGGTCCAAGAGACCCAGTACTTC. Protein product: CASSLGSGVQETQYF. This chain joins TRBV7-6 and TRBJ2-5, with 7 bases aligning to TRBD2. This CDR3 is 15 amino acids long. Germline CDR1 is SGHVS and CDR2 is FNYEAQ. V dropped 1 base and J dropped 1; count of bases not matched to a gene: 3.

The sample holds a few counts of this clonotype. The chain has TRBV6-2 or TRBV6-3 and TRBJ2-1; 7 positions agree with TRBD1. CDR1 is MNHEY, CDR2 SVGEGT, per germline. V shed 6 bases and J 5 bases; nucleotides not matched to a gene: 19. The CDR3 is made up of 18 amino acids. Here the CDR3 DNA reads TGTGCCAGCAGCTCCCCTACTCCGCAAGGGGGCCTTGACAATGAGCAGTTCTTC. Protein product: CASSSPTPQGGLDNEQFF.

This clonotype has only a few counts. The gene calls are TRBV6-5 and TRBJ2-3; no clear D. Trimming stripped 6 bases from V and 0 bases from J, with 10 bases between. The germline CDR1 and CDR2 sequences are MNHEY and SVGAGI. This CDR3 region has 14 residues. CDR3 sequence: CASSYGSSTDTQYF. The CDR3 bases are TGTGCCAGCAGCTACGGTTCGAGCACAGATACGCAGTATTTT.

This clonotype was counted only a few times. This chain connects TRBV7-9 to TRBJ1-4; D is possibly TRBD1 (5 bases). V lost 5 bases and J lost 4, with 14 bases in between. The CDR3 loop spans 15 amino acids. Germline V CDR1 and CDR2: SEHNR, FQNEAQ (reference sequence). The chain's CDR3 is CASSPTRGVNEKLFF. CDR3 nucleotides: TGTGCCAGCAGCCCCACGAGGGGAGTTAATGAAAAACTGTTTTTT.

A few counts support this clonotype. The rearrangement joins TRBV11-2 to TRBJ2-2; possibly TRBD1 for D (6 bases). Germline CDR1 reads SGHAT; CDR2 reads FQNNGV. The CDR3 runs 16 residues. V lost 4 bases, J lost 1 base, and 13 bases lay in between. CDR3 sequence: CASSSFGGGNTGELFF. CDR3 in DNA: TGTGCCAGCAGCTCCTTTGGGGGCGGGAACACCGGGGAGCTGTTTTTT.

The chain employs TRBV12-3 or TRBV12-4 and TRBJ2-3; either TRBD1 or TRBD2 may fit D (6 bases each). Trimming took 5 bases from V and 2 from J, leaving 17 bases between them. This CDR3 is 16 amino acids long. The CDR3 sequence is CASSPDLWGATDTQYF. The DNA of the CDR3 is TGTGCCAGCAGTCCCGATCTTTGGGGGGCCACAGATACGCAGTATTTT.

The sample holds many counts of this clonotype. The V gene is TRBV6-1, the J gene TRBJ2-3; D perhaps matches TRBD2 (5 bases). This CDR3 is 14 amino acids long. Looked up from germline, CDR1 is MNHNS and CDR2 is SASEGT. V lost 6 bases, J lost 3 bases, and 13 bases lay in between. CDR3 DNA: TGTGCCAGCAGAGCTTCGGGGTTTACAGATACGCAGTATTTT. It codes for CASRASGFTDTQYF.